This T cell receptor (beta chain) was profiled in a study of T cells after yellow fever vaccination (dated by TCRdb to between 2018 and 2021). Background for the entire study: The SMART-Seq v4 Ultra Low Input RNA kit was used to prepare libraries from fractions with low cell numbers. Blood was collected at multiple timepoints before and after primary and secondary immunization, and bulk PBMC replicates and cell subsets were isolated. Two healthy male donors, one aged 18 to 29 and one aged 30 to 40 years, made up the cohort. To track T-cell clones before and after primary and booster YFV17D yellow fever vaccination, bulk TCR alpha and beta repertoires were sequenced longitudinally. Broader findings and caveats from the paper: The secondary T-cell response was weaker than the primary response but faster, peaking on day 5 instead of day 15. A small share of clonotypes occurred in both CD4 and CD8 compartments, likely arising from convergent recombination. After the booster, most of the clones that had expanded following primary vaccination were detected again (96% of CD4 and roughly 90% of CD8), which suggests that memory was broadly maintained. Only a couple of donors were included in the study, so the extent to which the findings can be generalized is limited. Because abundant contaminating clonotypes from the bulk population could be contained in FACS-sorted repertoires, computational filtering was required.

The treatment or condition label here, explained by the study, means: live attenuated yellow fever vaccine strain. A standard Ficoll-Paque protocol was used to isolate PBMCs from peripheral blood. Dynabeads CD4 and CD8 positive selection kits were used to isolate CD4 and CD8 T-cell fractions. TriZol was used to extract RNA from bulk PBMCs, from CD4 and CD8 fractions, and from dextramer-positive and dextramer-negative fractions. TCRdb lists the instrument as Illumina NovaSeq 6000. TCR cDNA was synthesized by 5'RACE template switching, which introduced a universal primer site and unique molecular identifiers. Priming for cDNA synthesis came from both the TCR alpha and TCR beta constant segments. Two PCR steps were used to amplify libraries, with sample barcodes and sequencing adapters being added in the second step. Sequencing of libraries was performed on Illumina HiSeq 2500 (2x100 bp) or NovaSeq (2x150 bp). Under the source paper's analysis protocol: MIGEC handled demultiplexing of reads and collapsing into UMI consensus sequences, while MiXCR performed V(D)J alignment. Clonotypes responding to the vaccine were identified with edgeR on replicate PBMC samples, with the criteria of FDR below 0.01 and a log2 fold change above 5 up to day 15. Each bulk clonotype was labeled CD4 or CD8 based on which sequenced repertoire, CD4 or CD8, contained the clonotype at higher abundance. TCRdb handled the public reads itself, with Q25 trimming in fastp and clone calling in MiXCR, and kept productive beta chains. Entries are consolidated by CDR3 protein sequence, retaining the most common genes and DNA. The V and J calls reflect TCRdb's pipeline rather than the authors' work. This sample lists about 340,000 distinct CDR3 sequences; under 15% were detected once. The ten most abundant clones make up approximately 3.4% of the sample.

The CDR3, from cysteine to phenylalanine, totals 17 residues. Only the CDR3 portion is preserved as DNA: 51 bases, with reading frame beginning at the first base. V ends up 3 bases short and J 0 bases short, with an unmatched junction base count of 8. Reading the germline V gene gives CDR1 SGHTA and CDR2 FQGNSA. Note on this clonotype: What this receptor recognizes is not known. Base qualities are missing; no much larger clone stands one base away.

The source of this sequence is a man between 18 and 29 years old who received the YFV17D yellow fever vaccine. The material was CD4+ T cells sorted from PBMCs, obtained 15 days after the yellow fever booster vaccination. The V and J segments used are TRBV7-2 and TRBJ2-7, with 10 bases aligning to TRBD2. In nucleotide form, the sequence is TGTGCCAGCAGCTTCGTAGCGGGGGGCCTGAGCTCCTACGAGCAGTACTTC. This yields the protein CASSFVAGGLSSYEQYF.